This T cell receptor beta chain stems from a study of CD8 T cells in Susac syndrome. The RNA, about 0.45 to 1 ug, was put through reverse transcription using random hexamers. The method of amplification for TCR beta CDR3 was immunoSEQ multiplex PCR, covering 54 Vbeta and 13 Jbeta. Each CDR3 protein is one row after TCRdb ran MiXCR on the immunoSEQ multiplex PCR reads. The sample yields 300,000 or so distinct CDR3 sequences, just over 90% seen once. With 4 bases clipped from V and 6 bases from J, the junction kept 15 bases outside the gene matches. Germline V gene data show CDR1 as MNHEY and CDR2 as SVGAGI. The CDR3 runs 17 residues.

This receptor was identified in a human donor with multiple sclerosis. This chain links TRBV6-5 with TRBJ2-1, with TRBD2 identical over 7 bases. Sequencing input: CD4+ T cells from PBMCs. The CDR3 protein is CASSLGGGGLGINEQFF. In DNA form, the CDR3 reads TGTGCCAGCAGTTTGGGTGGGGGGGGTTTGGGGATCAATGAGCAGTTCTTC.